In its sample, the clone carrying this T cell receptor beta chain was seen a few times. Its specificity is unknown. Findings of the study overall: Tumor Tregs overlapped most with tumor, then blood, naive CD4+ cells.

After constant-region reverse-primer amplification, full-length variable regions underwent semi-nested PCR with Nested Universal Primer A. TCRdb recomputed calls from the 5' RACE reads with MiXCR, one row per CDR3 protein. The sample records about 50,000 distinct CDR3 sequences, roughly 28% being singletons. The CDR3 has 16 amino acids. V dropped 0 bases and J dropped 7 bases, with 16 bases sitting between them. Germline-derived CDR1 and CDR2 are MGHRA and YSYEKL. The chain combines TRBV4-1 with TRBJ2-1, with D perhaps TRBD1 (6 bases). This sequence originates from a female donor with breast cancer. Sequencing was done on a sample of naive CD4+ T cells sorted from blood. Subset noted: naive CD4+ T cells, CD4+CD45RA+CD25-. The CDR3 region is CASSQDLQGWRNEQFF. The CDR3 nucleotides are TGCGCCAGCAGCCAAGATTTACAGGGATGGAGAAATGAGCAGTTCTTC.